This entry lists 8 T cell receptor beta chains sequenced from one sample in a study of control samples from healthy donors and cancer patients. Using immunoSEQ multiplex PCR, the repertoire was profiled, and TCRdb retains in-frame clones only, with some absent. The sample yields 350,000 to 450,000 clones, around nine tenths seen once. Material for sequencing was PBMCs. The origin of the receptors is a middle-aged man with head and neck cancer.

This sequence joins TRBV7-3 and TRBJ2-2; 10 nucleotides match TRBD2. Germline V gives CDR1 SGHTA, CDR2 FQGTGA. V lost 8 bases to trimming and J lost 5 bases; unmatched junction nucleotides: 11. The CDR3 consists of 16 residues. The CDR3 coding sequence is TGTGCCAGCCGCCCTCGGGAGCGGGGGGGGACCGGGGAGCTGTTTTTT. It translates to CASRPRERGGTGELFF.

The V gene is TRBV6-5, the J gene TRBJ2-5; D could derive from TRBD1 or TRBD2 (7 bases each). Trimming removed 6 bases at V and 4 bases at J, with 18 bases between. The CDR3 is made up of 15 amino acids. Per the germline V gene, CDR1 is MNHEY and CDR2 is SVGAGI. The CDR3 DNA sequence: TGTGCCAGCAGCAAGGAGGGCAGGGGGGGAGAGACCCAGTACTTC. It specifies CASSKEGRGGETQYF.

V gene TRBV24-1 combines with J gene TRBJ1-1; D might be TRBD1 (6 bases). This CDR3 contains 13 residues. The V end lost 4 bases, the J end lost 6 bases, and 11 bases lay between the germline ends. Germline-derived CDR1 and CDR2 are KGHDR and SFDVKD. CDR3 amino acids: CATSERGRAEAFF. As DNA, the CDR3 is TGTGCCACCAGTGAACGGGGGCGGGCTGAAGCTTTCTTT.

The gene calls are TRBV19 and TRBJ1-6; no firm D call. The CDR3 is 16 amino acids. Germline V gene sequence: CDR1 LNHDA, CDR2 SQIVND (reference sequence). V shed 4 bases and J shed 6 bases, with 16 bases lying between them. In nucleotides, the CDR3 is TGTGCCAGTAGTACGGCCAGACTACCTGGTAATTCACCCCTCCACTTT. The encoded protein is CASSTARLPGNSPLHF.

V and J are TRBV6-2 or TRBV6-3 and TRBJ2-1; TRBD1 or TRBD2 may be the D gene (5 bases each). V lost 2 bases and J 8 bases, leaving 22 bases between the germline ends. The germline V gene encodes CDR1 MNHEY and CDR2 SVGEGT. CDR3 length: 17 residues. CDR3 residues: CASSYPYSRTTRDEQFF. The CDR3 nucleotides read TGTGCCAGCAGTTACCCGTACTCTCGGACAACTAGGGATGAGCAGTTCTTC.

The rearrangement links TRBV7-8 to TRBJ2-3; 9 nucleotides match TRBD1. Trimming removed 4 bases from V and 10 bases from J; junction bases left unmatched: 12. Germline V lookup: CDR1 SGHVS, CDR2 FQNEAQ. The CDR3 is 15 residues long. CDR3 nucleotide sequence: TGTGCCAGCAGCTCCGGGACCGGGACAGGGTACGCGCAGTATTTT. Its protein product is CASSSGTGTGYAQYF.

The chain uses TRBV3-1 (or the pseudogene TRBV3-2) and TRBJ1-1; D remains ambiguous. The CDR3 covers 12 residues. V was pared by 1 base and J by 5 bases, with 5 bases between. Germline lookup yields CDR1 LGHDT and CDR2 YNNKEL (reference sequence). The DNA for the CDR3 is TGTGCCAGCAGCCAAGGGGGTACTGAAGCTTTCTTT. It codes for CASSQGGTEAFF.

This chain connects TRBV7-8 to TRBJ1-2; D gene unclear. Trimming stripped 1 base from V and 7 bases from J, with 13 bases between. The germline V gene has CDR1 SGHVS and CDR2 FQNEAQ. This CDR3 is built from 14 residues. CDR3 protein: CASSLGLLGSGYTF. CDR3 sequence (DNA): TGTGCCAGCAGCTTAGGACTTCTGGGCTCTGGCTACACCTTC.